The clone carrying this TCR beta chain came up a few times. Its specificity is not known. A sample-barcoded 5' primer and a J-beta primer mix were used in a second PCR of roughly 7 to 11 cycles. A template-switch adaptor with 12 random nucleotides tagged each cDNA molecule. MiXCR, applied by TCRdb to the 5' RACE reads, yields one record per CDR3 protein. This sample has roughly 800,000 distinct CDR3 sequences, with roughly 35% found just once. After removal of 7 bases from V and 1 base from J, the junction contained 3 bases not matched to a gene. The CDR3 length is 14 residues. This record belongs to a study of blood T cells in healthy people across ages. Study-level points and caveats: In older individuals, TCR beta diversity per million T cells was lower, falling roughly linearly with age. The long-lived group displayed more naive CD4+ cells, plus higher diversity, than the aged donors did.

This receptor was taken from a young man in good health. Sequencing was performed on blood. This chain connects TRBV12-3 or TRBV12-4 to TRBJ2-1, with 8 positions matching TRBD2. CDR3 loop: CASIRGGSYNEQFF. As DNA, the CDR3 is TGTGCCAGCATCCGGGGGGGTTCCTACAATGAGCAGTTCTTC.